This T cell receptor (beta chain) is from a study of Ad26.COV2.S vaccination and SARS-CoV-2 variants. As to this clone: Its target is unknown.

Treatment defined: around 19 received Ad26.COV2.S at low or high dose, single or two shots; roughly five received placebo; per-sample allocation not given. Samples were taken on day 63 after the first vaccine or placebo injection. Immunization relied on an Ad26 vector, which expressed Wuhan-strain SARS-CoV-2 spike. The CDR3 spans 14 residues. With 0 bases removed from V and 10 bases from J, the gap between germline ends came to 14 bases. The germline V gene has CDR1 LGHDT and CDR2 YNNKEL (reference sequence). Sequenced by immunoSEQ multiplex PCR; TCRdb stores in-frame clones only, minus some. The sample carries hundreds of thousands of clones, about 87% recorded once. Study-level points and caveats: While placebo recipients had lower spike-specific TCR breadth, vaccine recipients had more. Total T cell responses were possibly underestimated by TCR breadth and depth analyses.

The sequences come from peripheral blood, collected in a trial of Ad26.COV2.S vaccine versus placebo. This chain connects TRBV3-1 (or the pseudogene TRBV3-2) to TRBJ2-3; tentative D call: TRBD2 (6 bases). The receptor was isolated from a person aged 18-65 years who received the Ad26.COV2.S COVID-19 vaccine or a placebo. CDR3 residues: CASSQDSGERAQYF. CDR3 DNA: TGTGCCAGCAGCCAAGATTCGGGGGAAAGGGCGCAGTATTTT.